This T cell receptor (beta chain) was recovered during a study of healthy donors' naive CD4 and CD8 T cells. Background on the study: A new alpha primer set targeted every functional IMGT alpha variant.

Each TCR library used around 0.5 ug of total RNA and a linear amplification protocol. TCRdb passed the reads through MiXCR, listing each CDR3 protein once. The sample has approximately 200,000 distinct CDR3 sequences; about 74% are singletons. Regarding the study as a whole: Most V and J genes were reportedly biased between naive CD4+ and CD8+ cells. Negatively charged CDR3s marked CD8+ lineage; positively charged CDR3s marked CD4+ lineage.

Germline V gives CDR1 LNHNV, CDR2 YYDKDF (reference sequence). V was clipped by 0 bases and J by 6 bases, with 8 bases between them. The CDR3 spans 14 residues. With regard to this clonotype: Its antigen is as yet unknown.

The sequence was collected from a pool of human donors in good health; the sample pools cells from several healthy donors. The chain links TRBV15 to TRBJ2-2; D is uncertain. Sequencing input: naive CD4+ and CD8+ T cells sorted from blood, pooled from several donors. The CDR3 coding sequence is TGTGCCACCAGCAGAGATATAGGCTCCGGGGAGCTGTTTTTT. This gives the protein CATSRDIGSGELFF.